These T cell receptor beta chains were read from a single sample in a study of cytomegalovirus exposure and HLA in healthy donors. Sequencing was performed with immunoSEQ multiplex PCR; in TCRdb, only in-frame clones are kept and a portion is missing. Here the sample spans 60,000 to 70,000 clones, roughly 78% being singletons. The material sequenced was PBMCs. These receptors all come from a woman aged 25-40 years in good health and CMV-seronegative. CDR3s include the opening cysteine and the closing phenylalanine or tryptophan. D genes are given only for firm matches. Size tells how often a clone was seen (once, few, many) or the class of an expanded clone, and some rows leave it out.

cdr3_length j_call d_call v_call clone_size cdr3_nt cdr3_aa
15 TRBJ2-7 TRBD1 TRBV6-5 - TGTGCCAGCAGTTACTCAAGGACAGGCCCCTACGAGCAGTACTTC CASSYSRTGPYEQYF
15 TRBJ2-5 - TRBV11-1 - TGTGCCAGCAGCCGGGACTCTCGGTACCAAGAGACCCAGTACTTC CASSRDSRYQETQYF
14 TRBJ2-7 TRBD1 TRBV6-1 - TGTGCCAGCAGTGACGCGGGACAGGGCGGCGAGCAGTACTTC CASSDAGQGGEQYF
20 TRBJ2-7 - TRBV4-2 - TGTGCCAGCAGCCAAATCGGCCCCACCGGAGGGATGGGGAGCTCCTACGAGCAGTACTTC CASSQIGPTGGMGSSYEQYF
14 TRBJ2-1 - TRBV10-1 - TGCGCCAGCAGTGATTCAAACTCCTACAATGAGCAGTTCTTC CASSDSNSYNEQFF
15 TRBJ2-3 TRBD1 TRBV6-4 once TGTGCCAGCAGTGCCGGGACAGGCGACACAGATACGCAGTATTTT CASSAGTGDTDTQYF
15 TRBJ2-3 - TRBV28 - TGTGCCAGCAGTGAGCCGTACAGAGGCACAGATACGCAGTATTTT CASSEPYRGTDTQYF
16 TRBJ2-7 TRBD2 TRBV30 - TGTGCCTGGAGTGGACCGGGACTAGCGGGAACCTACGAGCAGTACTTC CAWSGPGLAGTYEQYF
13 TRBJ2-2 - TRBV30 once TGTGCCTGGAGGGACTCAGGCGCCGGGGAGCTGTTTTTT CAWRDSGAGELFF
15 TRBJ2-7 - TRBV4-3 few TGCGCCAGCAGCCAAGATAGGCGGAACTCCTACGAGCAGTACTTC CASSQDRRNSYEQYF
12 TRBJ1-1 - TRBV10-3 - TGTGCCATCAGTGCCCCAGGGGTGGAGGCTTTCTTT CAISAPGVEAFF
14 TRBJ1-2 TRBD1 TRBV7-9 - TGTGCCAGCACCGGGACAGGGGCTAACTATGGCTACACCTTC CASTGTGANYGYTF
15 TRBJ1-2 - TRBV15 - TGTGCCACCAGCAATCGAGTCGGGGGGGGCTATGGCTACACCTTC CATSNRVGGGYGYTF
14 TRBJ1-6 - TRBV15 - TGTGCCACCAGCAGAGACAGGTACGGTTCACCCCTCCACTTT CATSRDRYGSPLHF
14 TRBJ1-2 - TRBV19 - TGTGCCAGTGCCGCAGGGGCGGCTAACTATGGCTACACCTTC CASAAGAANYGYTF
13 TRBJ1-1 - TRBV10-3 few TGTGCCATCAGTACTTTGGGGGCGGCTGAAGCTTTCTTT CAISTLGAAEAFF
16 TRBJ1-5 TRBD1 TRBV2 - TGTGCCAGCAGTGAAGACAGGACAGGGGGTGGGCAGCCCCAGCATTTT CASSEDRTGGGQPQHF
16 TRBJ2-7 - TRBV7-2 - TGTGCCAGCAGCCCCACCTTGGTAGGGGGGGCCCACGAGCAGTACTTC CASSPTLVGGAHEQYF
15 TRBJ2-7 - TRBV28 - TGTGCCAGCAGTCTAACCGACAGGACGATCGACGAGCAGTACTTC CASSLTDRTIDEQYF
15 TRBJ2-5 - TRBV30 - TGTGCCTGGAGCGGGGTAGGGAGCGGGCAAGAGACCCAGTACTTC CAWSGVGSGQETQYF
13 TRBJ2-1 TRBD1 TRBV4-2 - TGTGCCAGCGCACCAGGGGGCCTGAATGAGCAGTTCTTC CASAPGGLNEQFF